One sample yielded the 24 T cell receptor beta chains listed below, sequenced in a study of OX40 agonist ivuxolimab in advanced cancers. The table came from immunoSEQ multiplex PCR; TCRdb's copy has only in-frame clones and leaves some out. This sample has tens of thousands of clones, with 90% to 95% found just once. The specimen comprised CD4+ or CD8+ T cells sorted from blood, sampled in a trial of the OX40 agonist ivuxolimab. The receptors shown here come from an adult with an advanced solid tumor such as melanoma, head and neck, liver or kidney cancer.

V gene TRBV5-1 combines with J gene TRBJ2-2; D is unresolved. This CDR3 has 15 amino acids. Trimming shortened V by 3 bases and J by 0 bases, and 9 bases separated the two germline ends. The germline V gene has CDR1 SGHRS and CDR2 YFSETQ. This chain's CDR3 is CASSSDATNTGELFF. Written as DNA, the CDR3 is TGCGCCAGCAGCTCCGACGCGACGAACACCGGGGAGCTGTTTTTT.

The chain is built from TRBV5-8 and TRBJ2-3, with 7 bases lining up with TRBD2. The CDR3 consists of 16 residues. Trimming removed 4 bases from V and 0 bases from J; junction bases left unmatched: 8. Looked up from germline, CDR1 is SGHTS and CDR2 is YDEGEE. CDR3 bases: TGTGCCAGCAGCCCAGGACCTAGCGGAAGCACAGATACGCAGTATTTT. It codes for CASSPGPSGSTDTQYF.

This chain connects TRBV12-2 to TRBJ2-5; TRBD2, as called in the table, went unchecked against the DNA. TRBV12-2 is labeled a pseudogene. The CDR3 runs to 19 residues. Written as DNA, the CDR3 is TGTGCAAGTCGCTTAGAATTTTCTAGAGGGAGGGGCCACCAAGAGACCCAGTACTTC. This translates into CASRLEFSRGRGHQETQYF.

V and J are TRBV5-4 and TRBJ2-3; a possible D gene is TRBD1 (6 bases). Germline values: CDR1 SGHNT, CDR2 YYREEE (reference sequence). This CDR3 region has 13 residues. The V end lost 3 bases, the J end lost 5 bases, and 10 bases lay between the germline ends. The CDR3 loop reads CASSSRGQDTQYF. DNA of the CDR3: TGTGCCAGCAGCTCGAGGGGACAAGATACGCAGTATTTT.

The J gene is TRBJ1-5, the V gene TRBV29-1, with TRBD1 identical over 12 bases. Germline CDR1 and CDR2: SQVTM and ANQGSEA. This CDR3 region has 14 residues. V gave up 5 bases and J gave up 10 bases; unmatched junction bases: 9. CDR3 amino acids: CSVSPGQGAGPQHF. CDR3 nucleotide sequence: TGCAGCGTTTCCCCGGGACAGGGGGCCGGTCCCCAGCATTTT.

This chain connects TRBV9 to TRBJ2-3; D is unclear. Germline loops: CDR1 SGDLS, CDR2 YYNGEE. The CDR3 is 15 amino acids. The V end lost 0 bases, the J end lost 4 bases, and 12 bases lay between the germline ends. CDR3 DNA sequence: TGTGCCAGCAGCGTAGAAGGTCAAGCGTCAGATACGCAGTATTTT. Protein sequence: CASSVEGQASDTQYF.

CDR3 in amino acids: CASSDWTTYEQYF. For the CDR3, the DNA is TGTGCCAGCAGTGACTGGACCACCTACGAGCAGTACTTC. V usage is TRBV6-1 and J usage is TRBJ2-7; no reliable D call. Germline CDR1 MNHNS, CDR2 SASEGT. The CDR3 consists of 13 residues. Trimming took 3 bases from V and 2 from J, leaving 8 bases between them.

This sequence joins TRBV5-1 and TRBJ2-1; 13 positions match TRBD2. Germline loops: CDR1 SGHRS, CDR2 YFSETQ. CDR3 length: 14 residues. Unmatched junction bases numbered 3, after V lost 3 bases and J lost 9 bases. CDR3 sequence reads: CASSSGLAGREQFF. In DNA form, the CDR3 reads TGCGCCAGCAGCTCGGGACTAGCGGGACGTGAGCAGTTCTTC. Drawing the rest from reference TRBV5-1 and TRBJ2-1, the complete variable domain is KAGVTQTPRYLIKTRGQQVTLSCSPISGHRSVSWYQQTPGQGLQFLFEYFSETQRNKGNFPGRFSGRQFSNSRSEMNVSTLELGDSALYLCASSSGLAGREQFFGPGTRLTVL.

The V gene is TRBV5-1, the J gene TRBJ2-7; D possibly matches TRBD1 or TRBD2 (5 bases each). The length of the CDR3 is 16 residues. Germline V lookup: CDR1 SGHRS, CDR2 YFSETQ. The germline V and J ends were trimmed by 3 bases and 5 bases, with 21 bases remaining between them. The CDR3 loop is CASSSNTGPSTDEQYF. For the CDR3, the DNA is TGCGCCAGCAGCTCTAATACGGGGCCTAGTACGGACGAGCAGTACTTC.

The chain employs TRBV7-9 and TRBJ2-3; D might be TRBD2 (7 bases). Germline-derived CDR1 and CDR2 are SEHNR and FQNEAQ (reference sequence). The CDR3 is made up of 16 amino acids. Deletions cut 4 bases from V and 2 bases from J, with 16 bases between. The CDR3 DNA reads TGTGCCAGCAGCTCGGGGGGCGGACGTTTCACAGATACGCAGTATTTT. This sequence encodes CASSSGGGRFTDTQYF.

The chain joins TRBV7-9 to TRBJ2-3; D perhaps matches TRBD2 (6 bases). Germline V gives CDR1 SEHNR, CDR2 FQNEAQ (reference sequence). The CDR3 runs 14 residues. V was cut by 2 bases and J by 0 bases, with 6 bases left in between. The CDR3 nucleotides read TGTGCCAGCAGCTTAAGCGGGAGCACAGATACGCAGTATTTT. It codes for CASSLSGSTDTQYF.

This clone showed up just once. The chain carries TRBV29-1 and TRBJ1-4; the D gene is possibly TRBD1 (5 bases). The CDR3 has 13 amino acids. Trimming took 3 bases from V and 5 from J, leaving 10 bases between them. Germline CDR1 is SQVTM and CDR2 is ANQGSEA. The CDR3 DNA sequence: TGCAGCGTTGAGCAGGGATCCAATGAAAAACTGTTTTTT. It encodes CSVEQGSNEKLFF.

This chain connects TRBV19 to TRBJ1-6; D is ambiguous. V was shortened by 3 bases and J by 10 bases, with 13 bases between the two germline ends. The CDR3 covers 14 residues. Germline V gene data show CDR1 as LNHDA and CDR2 as SQIVND (reference sequence). CDR3 sequence: CASSMAGRGSPLHF. DNA of the CDR3: TGTGCCAGTAGTATGGCGGGGAGAGGATCACCCCTCCACTTT.

The genes are TRBV29-1 and TRBJ1-2; D not certain. CDR3 length: 12 amino acids. The germline CDR1 and CDR2 sequences are SQVTM and ANQGSEA. The V end lost 2 bases, the J end lost 0 bases, and 4 bases lay between the germline ends. CDR3 in DNA: TGCAGCGTTGAACGGGCTAACTATGGCTACACCTTC. As protein: CSVERANYGYTF.

The rearrangement uses TRBV29-1 and TRBJ2-3; D not resolved. The CDR3 covers 12 residues. Germline values: CDR1 SQVTM, CDR2 ANQGSEA. The ends were cut back, 6 bases at V and 6 bases at J, with 13 bases in the middle. The CDR3 region is CSVDPYGDTQYF. For the CDR3, the DNA is TGCAGCGTAGACCCCTATGGCGATACGCAGTATTTT.

The chain carries TRBV18 and TRBJ2-3; TRBD1 aligns across 7 bases. With 3 bases clipped from V and 1 base from J, the junction kept 4 bases outside the gene matches. The CDR3 is 15 residues long. Germline loops: CDR1 KGHSH, CDR2 LQKENI. The CDR3 DNA reads as TGTGCCAGCTCACCCCGGGACAGCGGCACAGATACGCAGTATTTT. It encodes CASSPRDSGTDTQYF.

This clone was counted a single time. In DNA, the CDR3 is TGTGCCAGCAGCCCCGGGGGGATTGCAACTAATGAAAAACTGTTTTTT. Protein product: CASSPGGIATNEKLFF. This sequence joins TRBV4-2 and TRBJ1-4; weak D call: TRBD1 (5 bases). The V end lost 4 bases, the J end lost 0 bases, and 12 bases lay between the germline ends. Germline V gives CDR1 LGHNA, CDR2 YNFKEQ. The CDR3 length is 16 residues.

The chain combines TRBV19 with TRBJ2-3; 9 nucleotides line up with TRBD2. The V gene's germline CDR1 is LNHDA and CDR2 SQIVND (reference sequence). CDR3 length equals 16 residues. The V segment lost 5 bases and the J segment 7 bases; nucleotides outside the gene matches: 13. The CDR3 loop reads CASSGLGSGSWNTQYF. The CDR3 DNA reads as TGTGCCAGTAGTGGGCTGGGTAGCGGGAGTTGGAATACGCAGTATTTT. Combining the CDR3 with reference TRBV19 and TRBJ2-3 gives the whole variable domain DGGITQSPKYLFRKEGQNVTLSCEQNLNHDAMYWYRQDPGQGLRLIYYSQIVNDFQKGDIAEGYSVSREKKESFPLTVTSAQKNPTAFYLCASSGLGSGSWNTQYFGPGTRLTVL.

The CDR3 loop is CASSVDTLNTEAFF. The CDR3 nucleotides are TGTGCCAGCAGCGTAGACACCTTGAACACTGAAGCTTTCTTT. The chain has TRBV9 and TRBJ1-1; no clear D gene. This CDR3 has 14 residues. From germline, CDR1 is SGDLS and CDR2 YYNGEE. The V end was cut by 0 bases, the J end by 0 bases, with 6 bases between.

The chain employs TRBV2 and TRBJ2-2; 11 nucleotides agree with TRBD2. Trimming took 7 bases from V and 1 from J; bases not matched to a gene: 11. Germline CDR1 and CDR2: SNHLY and FYNNEI. The CDR3 has 18 residues. The CDR3 coding sequence is TGTGCCAGCAAGTGGCTAGCGGGAGGTGTCGGGAACACCGGGGAGCTGTTTTTT. Translation: CASKWLAGGVGNTGELFF. Using reference TRBV2 and TRBJ2-2 for the parts outside the CDR3, the full variable domain is EPEVTQTPSHQVTQMGQEVILRCVPISNHLYFYWYRQILGQKVEFLVSFYNNEISEKSEIFDDQFSVERPDGSNFTLKIRSTKLEDSAMYFCASKWLAGGVGNTGELFFGEGSRLTVL.

The chain combines TRBV7-8 with TRBJ2-3; D gene ambiguous. The V and J ends lost 7 bases and 2 bases respectively, with 10 bases between them. Germline assignment: CDR1 SGHVS and CDR2 FQNEAQ. The CDR3 runs 13 residues. CDR3 sequence reads: CASTRLFTDTQYF. The CDR3 DNA sequence: TGTGCCAGCACTCGACTTTTCACAGATACGCAGTATTTT.

V is TRBV18 and J is TRBJ1-1; D not resolved. The V gene lost 5 bases and the J gene lost 0 bases, with 10 bases spanning the gap. Germline V gene sequence: CDR1 KGHSH, CDR2 LQKENI. The CDR3 contains 14 residues. CDR3: CASSTEYLNTEAFF. CDR3 DNA: TGTGCCAGCTCAACTGAATATCTGAACACTGAAGCTTTCTTT.

V and J are TRBV30 and TRBJ1-3, with 7 bases aligning to TRBD1. Trimming cost V 3 bases and J 6 bases; bases outside gene matches: 11. The length of the CDR3 is 15 residues. Germline V gene sequence: CDR1 GTSNPN, CDR2 SVGIG (reference sequence). DNA of the CDR3: TGTGCCTGGAGCGCCGGGACAGCCAATTCAAACACCATATATTTT. It encodes CAWSAGTANSNTIYF.

The rearrangement uses TRBV19 and TRBJ1-5; TRBD1 agrees at 8 bases. The CDR3 runs 16 residues. Germline assignment: CDR1 LNHDA and CDR2 SQIVND (reference sequence). V trimming: 3 bases; J trimming: 0 bases; junction bases outside the gene matches: 4. CDR3 nucleotides: TGTGCCAGTAGTATCCAGGGGGCGTATAGCAATCAGCCCCAGCATTTT. It specifies CASSIQGAYSNQPQHF. The whole variable domain, remainder taken from reference TRBV19 and TRBJ1-5, is DGGITQSPKYLFRKEGQNVTLSCEQNLNHDAMYWYRQDPGQGLRLIYYSQIVNDFQKGDIAEGYSVSREKKESFPLTVTSAQKNPTAFYLCASSIQGAYSNQPQHFGDGTRLSIL.